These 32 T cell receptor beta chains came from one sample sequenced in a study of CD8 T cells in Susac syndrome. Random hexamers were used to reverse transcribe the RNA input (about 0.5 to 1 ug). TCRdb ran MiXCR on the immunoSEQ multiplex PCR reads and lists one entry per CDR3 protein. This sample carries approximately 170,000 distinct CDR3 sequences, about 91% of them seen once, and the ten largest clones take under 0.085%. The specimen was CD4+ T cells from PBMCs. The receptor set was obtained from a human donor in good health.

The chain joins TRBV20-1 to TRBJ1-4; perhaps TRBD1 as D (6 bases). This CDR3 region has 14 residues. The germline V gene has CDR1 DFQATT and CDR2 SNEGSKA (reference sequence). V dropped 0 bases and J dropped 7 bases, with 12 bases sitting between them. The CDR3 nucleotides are TGCAGTGCTAGAGATGGCGGGGGCAGTGAAAAACTGTTTTTT. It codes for CSARDGGGSEKLFF.

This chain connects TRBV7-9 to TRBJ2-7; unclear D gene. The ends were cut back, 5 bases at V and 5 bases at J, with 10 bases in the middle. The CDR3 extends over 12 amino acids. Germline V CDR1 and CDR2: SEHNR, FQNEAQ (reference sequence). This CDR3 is CASSREFDEQYF. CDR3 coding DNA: TGTGCCAGCAGCCGAGAGTTCGACGAGCAGTACTTC.

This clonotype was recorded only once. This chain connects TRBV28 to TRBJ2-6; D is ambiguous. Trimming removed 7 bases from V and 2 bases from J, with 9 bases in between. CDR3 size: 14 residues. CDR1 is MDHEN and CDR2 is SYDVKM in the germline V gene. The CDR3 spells CASTFKAGANVLTF. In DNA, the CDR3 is TGTGCCAGCACTTTTAAAGCTGGGGCCAACGTCCTGACTTTC.

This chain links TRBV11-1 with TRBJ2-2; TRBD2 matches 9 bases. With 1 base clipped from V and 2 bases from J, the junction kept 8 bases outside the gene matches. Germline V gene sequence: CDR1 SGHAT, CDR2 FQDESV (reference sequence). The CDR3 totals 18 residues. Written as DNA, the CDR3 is TGTGCCAGCAGCTTAGTCGTACTAGCGGGTGTCAACACCGGGGAGCTGTTTTTT. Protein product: CASSLVVLAGVNTGELFF. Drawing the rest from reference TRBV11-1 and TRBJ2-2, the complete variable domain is EAEVAQSPRYKITEKSQAVAFWCDPISGHATLYWYRQILGQGPELLVQFQDESVVDDSQLPKDRFSAERLKGVDSTLKIQPAELGDSAMYLCASSLVVLAGVNTGELFFGEGSRLTVL.

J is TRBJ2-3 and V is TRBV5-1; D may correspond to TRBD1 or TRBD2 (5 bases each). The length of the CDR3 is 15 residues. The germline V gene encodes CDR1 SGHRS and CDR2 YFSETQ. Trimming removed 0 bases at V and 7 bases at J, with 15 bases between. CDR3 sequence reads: CASSLDVGPTYTQYF. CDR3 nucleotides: TGCGCCAGCAGCTTGGATGTGGGACCCACTTATACGCAGTATTTT.

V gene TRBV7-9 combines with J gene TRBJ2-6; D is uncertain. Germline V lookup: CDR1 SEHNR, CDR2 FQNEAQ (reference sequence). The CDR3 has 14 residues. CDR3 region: CVPHGVSGANVLTF. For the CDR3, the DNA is TGTGTCCCCCATGGGGTCTCTGGGGCCAACGTCCTGACTTTC.

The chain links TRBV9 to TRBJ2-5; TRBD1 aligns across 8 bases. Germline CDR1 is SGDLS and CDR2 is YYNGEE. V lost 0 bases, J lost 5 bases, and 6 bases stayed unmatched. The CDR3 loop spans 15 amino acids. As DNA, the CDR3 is TGTGCCAGCAGCGTAGAACTGGACAGGGCCGAGACCCAGTACTTC. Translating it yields CASSVELDRAETQYF.

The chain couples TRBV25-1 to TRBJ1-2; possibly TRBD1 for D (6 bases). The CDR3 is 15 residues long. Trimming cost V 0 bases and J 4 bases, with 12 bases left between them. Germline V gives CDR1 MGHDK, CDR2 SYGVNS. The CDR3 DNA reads TGTGCCAGCAGTGAATACCAGGGGTCCGGCTATGGCTACACCTTC. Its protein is CASSEYQGSGYGYTF.

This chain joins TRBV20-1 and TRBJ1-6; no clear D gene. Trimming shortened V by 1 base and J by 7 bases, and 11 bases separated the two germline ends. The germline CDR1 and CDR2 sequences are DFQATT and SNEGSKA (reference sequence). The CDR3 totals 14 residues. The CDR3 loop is CSARGAAGNSPLHF. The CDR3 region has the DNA TGCAGTGCTAGAGGGGCAGCGGGAAATTCACCCCTCCACTTT.

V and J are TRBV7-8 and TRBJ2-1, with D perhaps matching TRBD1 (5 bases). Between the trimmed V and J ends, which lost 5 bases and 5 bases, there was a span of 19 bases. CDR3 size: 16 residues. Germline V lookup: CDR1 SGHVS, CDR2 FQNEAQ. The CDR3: CASSPKTAGADNEQFF. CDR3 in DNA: TGTGCCAGCAGCCCTAAGACTGCTGGGGCGGACAATGAGCAGTTCTTC.

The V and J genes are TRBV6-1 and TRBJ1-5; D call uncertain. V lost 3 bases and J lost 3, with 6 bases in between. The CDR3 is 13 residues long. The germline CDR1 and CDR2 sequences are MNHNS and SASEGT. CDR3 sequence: CASSEQNNQPQHF. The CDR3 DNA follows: TGTGCCAGCAGTGAGCAAAACAATCAGCCCCAGCATTTT.

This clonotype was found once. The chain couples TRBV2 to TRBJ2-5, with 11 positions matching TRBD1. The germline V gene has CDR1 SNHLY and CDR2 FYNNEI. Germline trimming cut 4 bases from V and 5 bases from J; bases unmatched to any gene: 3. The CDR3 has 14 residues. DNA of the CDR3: TGTGCCAGCAGTGGGACAGGGGGCTGGGAGACCCAGTACTTC. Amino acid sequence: CASSGTGGWETQYF.

In DNA, the CDR3 is TGTGCCAGCTCACCAAGGACTAGCGGGATAGGCTACGAGCAGTACTTC. Protein: CASSPRTSGIGYEQYF. V is TRBV18 and J is TRBJ2-7; 12 nucleotides line up with TRBD2. Germline CDR1 and CDR2: KGHSH and LQKENI. Trimming removed 2 bases from V and 3 bases from J; junction bases left unmatched: 5. The CDR3 consists of 16 residues.

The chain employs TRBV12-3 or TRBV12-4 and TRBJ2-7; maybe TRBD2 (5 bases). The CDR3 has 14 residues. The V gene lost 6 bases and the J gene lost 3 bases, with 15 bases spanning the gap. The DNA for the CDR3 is TGTGCCAGCAGCCCCATGGAAGAGGGCTACGAGCAGTACTTC. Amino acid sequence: CASSPMEEGYEQYF.

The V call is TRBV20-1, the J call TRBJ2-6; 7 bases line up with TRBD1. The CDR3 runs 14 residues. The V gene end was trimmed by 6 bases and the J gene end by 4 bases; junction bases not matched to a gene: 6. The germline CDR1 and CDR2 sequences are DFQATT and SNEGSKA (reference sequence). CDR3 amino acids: CSAKTGAGANVLTF. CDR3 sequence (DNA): TGCAGTGCGAAAACAGGGGCAGGGGCCAACGTCCTGACTTTC.

CDR3 in amino acids: CAWIGRGGTGELFF. The CDR3 nucleotides are TGTGCCTGGATAGGCAGGGGGGGCACCGGGGAGCTGTTTTTT. This chain joins TRBV30 and TRBJ2-2; D tentatively reads TRBD1 or TRBD2 (7 bases each). Germline V CDR1 and CDR2: GTSNPN, SVGIG (reference sequence). The V and J ends lost 4 bases and 4 bases respectively, with 13 bases between them. This CDR3 is built from 14 residues.

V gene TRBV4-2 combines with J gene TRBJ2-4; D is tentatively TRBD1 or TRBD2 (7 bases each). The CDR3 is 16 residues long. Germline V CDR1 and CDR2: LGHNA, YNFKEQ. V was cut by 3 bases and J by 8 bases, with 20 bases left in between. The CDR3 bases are TGTGCCAGCAGCCACCCCGGGGGAGGGGGCATGTACATTCAGTACTTC. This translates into CASSHPGGGGMYIQYF.

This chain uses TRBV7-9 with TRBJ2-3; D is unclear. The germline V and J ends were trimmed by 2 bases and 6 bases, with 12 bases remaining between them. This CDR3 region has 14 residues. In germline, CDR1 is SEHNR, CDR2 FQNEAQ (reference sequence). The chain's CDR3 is CASSLRGEYDTQYF. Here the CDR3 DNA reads TGTGCCAGCAGCTTAAGAGGCGAGTACGATACGCAGTATTTT. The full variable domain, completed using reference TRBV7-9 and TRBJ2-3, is DTGVSQNPRHKITKRGQNVTFRCDPISEHNRLYWYRQTLGQGPEFLTYFQNEAQLEKSRLLSDRFSAERPKGSFSTLEIQRTEQGDSAMYLCASSLRGEYDTQYFGPGTRLTVL.

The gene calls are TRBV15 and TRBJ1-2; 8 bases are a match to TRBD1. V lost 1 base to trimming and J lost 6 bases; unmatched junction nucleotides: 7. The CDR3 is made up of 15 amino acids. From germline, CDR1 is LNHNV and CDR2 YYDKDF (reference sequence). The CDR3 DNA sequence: TGTGCCACCAGCAGAGGGGGGACGGGACAGGATGGCTACACCTTC. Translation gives CATSRGGTGQDGYTF.

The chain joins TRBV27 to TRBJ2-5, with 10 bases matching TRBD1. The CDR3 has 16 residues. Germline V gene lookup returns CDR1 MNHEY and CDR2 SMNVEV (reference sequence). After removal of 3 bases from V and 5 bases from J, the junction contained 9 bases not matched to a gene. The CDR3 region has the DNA TGTGCCAGCAGTTTCCGGGACAGGGGTCGGATGGAGACCCAGTACTTC. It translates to CASSFRDRGRMETQYF.

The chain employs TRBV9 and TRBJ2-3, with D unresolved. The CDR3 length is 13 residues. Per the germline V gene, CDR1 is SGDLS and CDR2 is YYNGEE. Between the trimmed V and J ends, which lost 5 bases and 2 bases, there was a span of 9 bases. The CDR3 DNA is TGTGCCAGCAGTGCACAATACACAGATACGCAGTATTTT. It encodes CASSAQYTDTQYF.

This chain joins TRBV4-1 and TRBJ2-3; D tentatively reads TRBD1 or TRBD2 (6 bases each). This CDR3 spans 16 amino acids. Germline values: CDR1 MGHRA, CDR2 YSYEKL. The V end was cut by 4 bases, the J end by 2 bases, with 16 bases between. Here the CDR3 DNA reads TGCGCCAGCAGCCTCGGAGGGGGGACCAACACAGATACGCAGTATTTT. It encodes CASSLGGGTNTDTQYF.

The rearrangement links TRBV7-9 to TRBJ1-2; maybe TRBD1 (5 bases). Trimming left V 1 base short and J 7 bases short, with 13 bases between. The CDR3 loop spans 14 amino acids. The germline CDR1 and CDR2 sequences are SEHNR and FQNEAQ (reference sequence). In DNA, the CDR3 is TGTGCCAGCAGCTTAGGGGGCGCTCCGGGTGGCTACACCTTC. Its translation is CASSLGGAPGGYTF.

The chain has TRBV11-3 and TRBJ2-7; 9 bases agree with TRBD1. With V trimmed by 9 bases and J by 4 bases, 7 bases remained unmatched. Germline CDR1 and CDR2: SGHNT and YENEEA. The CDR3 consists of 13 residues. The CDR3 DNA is TGTGCCAGTGGACAGGGGAGTTCGTACGAGCAGTACTTC. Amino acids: CASGQGSSYEQYF. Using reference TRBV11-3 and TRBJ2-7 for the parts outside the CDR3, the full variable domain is EAGVVQSPRYKIIEKKQPVAFWCNPISGHNTLYWYLQNLGQGPELLIRYENEEAVDDSQLPKDRFSAERLKGVDSTLKIQPAELGDSAVYLCASGQGSSYEQYFGPGTRLTVT.

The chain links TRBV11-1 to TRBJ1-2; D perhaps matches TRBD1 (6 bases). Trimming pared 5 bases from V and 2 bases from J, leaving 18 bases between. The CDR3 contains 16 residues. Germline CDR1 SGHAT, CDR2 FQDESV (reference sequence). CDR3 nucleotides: TGTGCCAGCAGCCAAAGGGGGGTCACAAAGAACTATGGCTACACCTTC. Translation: CASSQRGVTKNYGYTF.

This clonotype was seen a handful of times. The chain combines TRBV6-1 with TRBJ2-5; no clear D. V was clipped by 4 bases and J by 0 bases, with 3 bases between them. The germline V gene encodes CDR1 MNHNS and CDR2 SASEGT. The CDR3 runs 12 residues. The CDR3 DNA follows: TGTGCCAGCAGTGTGTACCAAGAGACCCAGTACTTC. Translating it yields CASSVYQETQYF.

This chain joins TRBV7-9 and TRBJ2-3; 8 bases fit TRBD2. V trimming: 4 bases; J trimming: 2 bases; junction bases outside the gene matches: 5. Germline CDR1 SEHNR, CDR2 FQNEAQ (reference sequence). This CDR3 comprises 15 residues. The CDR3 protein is CASSSTSGPTDTQYF. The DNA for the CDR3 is TGTGCCAGCAGCTCAACTAGCGGCCCCACAGATACGCAGTATTTT.

Here the CDR3 reads CASSSGANQPQHF. The CDR3 DNA is TGTGCCAGCAGCTCGGGAGCGAATCAGCCCCAGCATTTT. The rearrangement links TRBV11-2 to TRBJ1-5; D not resolved. Deletions cut 4 bases from V and 4 bases from J, with 8 bases between. Germline V CDR1 and CDR2: SGHAT, FQNNGV. CDR3 length: 13 amino acids.

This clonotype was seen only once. The DNA of the CDR3 is TGTGCCAGCAGGCCGACAGGGCCTAACACTGAAGCTTTCTTT. Protein product: CASRPTGPNTEAFF. The V gene is TRBV6-5, the J gene TRBJ1-1; TRBD1 agrees at 7 bases. The CDR3 has 14 residues. Looked up from germline, CDR1 is MNHEY and CDR2 is SVGAGI. After removal of 6 bases from V and 2 bases from J, the junction contained 6 bases not matched to a gene.

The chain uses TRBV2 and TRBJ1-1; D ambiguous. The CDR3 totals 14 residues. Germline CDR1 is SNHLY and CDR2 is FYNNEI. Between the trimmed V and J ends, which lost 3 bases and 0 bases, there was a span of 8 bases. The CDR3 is CASSDSRMNTEAFF. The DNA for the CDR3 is TGTGCCAGCAGTGATAGTCGGATGAACACTGAAGCTTTCTTT. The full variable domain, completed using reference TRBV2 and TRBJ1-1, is EPEVTQTPSHQVTQMGQEVILRCVPISNHLYFYWYRQILGQKVEFLVSFYNNEISEKSEIFDDQFSVERPDGSNFTLKIRSTKLEDSAMYFCASSDSRMNTEAFFGQGTRLTVV.

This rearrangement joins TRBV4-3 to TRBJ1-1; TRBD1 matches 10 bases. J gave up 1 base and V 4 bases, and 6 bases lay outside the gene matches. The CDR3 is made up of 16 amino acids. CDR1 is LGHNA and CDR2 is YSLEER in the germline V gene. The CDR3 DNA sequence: TGCGCCAGCAGCCCACAGACAGGGGGCTGGAACACTGAAGCTTTCTTT. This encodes CASSPQTGGWNTEAFF.

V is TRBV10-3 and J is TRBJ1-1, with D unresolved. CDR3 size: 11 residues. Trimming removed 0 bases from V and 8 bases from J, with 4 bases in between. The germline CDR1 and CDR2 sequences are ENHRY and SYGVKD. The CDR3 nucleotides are TGTGCCATCAGTGAGTCCAAGGAAGCTTTCTTT. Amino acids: CAISESKEAFF.